The sequence of this T cell receptor (beta chain) was determined in a study of T-cell reconstitution after alpha-beta-depleted transplantation in children. V lost 0 bases, J lost 1 base, and 13 bases lay in between. There are 16 residues in the CDR3. The germline CDR1 and CDR2 sequences are SGHDN and FVKESK. A library of TCRbeta sequences, prepared with unique molecular identifiers, was generated. TCRdb recomputed calls from the PCR reads with MiXCR, one row per CDR3 protein. The sample holds roughly 610,000 distinct CDR3 sequences, about 10% seen once. Source: PBMCs from the stem cell graft donor, taken from the stem cell graft. V usage is TRBV14 and J usage is TRBJ2-7; D not certain. This receptor was identified in a human donor who donated a stem cell graft to a child with acute myeloid leukemia. As DNA, the CDR3 is TGTGCCAGCAGCCAAGAAACTGCGCTAGGATCCTACGAGCAGTACTTC. Translated, it gives CASSQETALGSYEQYF.